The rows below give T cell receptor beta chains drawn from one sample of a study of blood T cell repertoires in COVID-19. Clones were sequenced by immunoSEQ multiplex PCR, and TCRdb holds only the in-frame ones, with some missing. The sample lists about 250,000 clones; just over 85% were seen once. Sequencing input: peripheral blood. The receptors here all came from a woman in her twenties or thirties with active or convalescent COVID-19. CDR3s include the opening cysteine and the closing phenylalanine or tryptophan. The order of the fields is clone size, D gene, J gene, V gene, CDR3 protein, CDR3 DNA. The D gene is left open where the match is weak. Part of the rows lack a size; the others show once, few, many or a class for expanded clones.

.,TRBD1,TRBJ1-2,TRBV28,CASSLGFRRGGADYGYTF,TGTGCCAGCAGTTTAGGCTTCCGGAGAGGGGGCGCTGACTATGGCTACACCTTC
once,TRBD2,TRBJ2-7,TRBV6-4,CASSDSLAAYSYEQYF,TGTGCCAGCAGTGACTCCCTAGCGGCCTACTCCTACGAGCAGTACTTC
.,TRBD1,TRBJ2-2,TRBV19,CASSIQGASFTGELFF,TGTGCCAGTAGTATACAGGGGGCCAGTTTCACCGGGGAGCTGTTTTTT
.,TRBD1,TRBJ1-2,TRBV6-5,CASPRTGGYGYTF,TGTGCCAGTCCTAGGACAGGGGGCTATGGCTACACCTTC
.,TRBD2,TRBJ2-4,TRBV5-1,CASNKGTSGAIQYF,TGCGCCAGCAACAAAGGGACTAGCGGAGCCATTCAGTACTTC
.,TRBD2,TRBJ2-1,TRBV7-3,CASSLWGSGAPSDNEQFF,TGTGCCAGCAGCTTATGGGGTAGCGGGGCCCCTTCTGACAATGAGCAGTTCTTC
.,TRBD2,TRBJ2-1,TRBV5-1,CASSLRGTNNEQFF,TGCGCCAGCAGCTTGAGAGGGACTAACAATGAGCAGTTCTTC
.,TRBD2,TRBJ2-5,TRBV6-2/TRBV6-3,CASSSVSGGGETQYF,TGTGCCAGCAGTTCCGTCTCGGGGGGTGGAGAGACCCAGTACTTC
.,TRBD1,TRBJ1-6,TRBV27,CASSLIWDRGNSPLHF,TGTGCCAGCAGTTTAATATGGGACAGGGGTAATTCACCCCTCCACTTT
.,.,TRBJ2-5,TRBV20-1,CSASIFRGALPTETQYF,TGCAGTGCTAGTATCTTCAGGGGGGCCCTGCCTACAGAGACCCAGTACTTC
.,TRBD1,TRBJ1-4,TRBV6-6,CASSYPRTGGTEKLFF,TGTGCCAGCAGTTACCCAAGGACAGGGGGCACTGAAAAACTGTTTTTT
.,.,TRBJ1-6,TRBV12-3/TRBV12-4,CASGQGPNSPLHF,TGTGCCAGCGGGCAGGGGCCGAATTCACCCCTCCACTTT
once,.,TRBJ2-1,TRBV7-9,CASSLTQYNEQFF,TGTGCCAGCAGCTTAACCCAGTACAATGAGCAGTTCTTC
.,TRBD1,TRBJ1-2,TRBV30,CAWSVIWGQGVHGYTF,TGTGCCTGGAGTGTAATTTGGGGACAGGGGGTGCATGGCTACACCTTC
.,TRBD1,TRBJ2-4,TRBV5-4,CASSLTQGATAKNIQYF,TGTGCCAGCAGCTTAACACAGGGGGCGACGGCCAAAAACATTCAGTACTTC
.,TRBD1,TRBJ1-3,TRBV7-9,CASEHGTGNGNTIYF,TGTGCCAGCGAACACGGGACAGGAAATGGAAACACCATATATTTT
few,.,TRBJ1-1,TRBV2,CASDRGYTEAFF,TGTGCCAGCGATCGGGGGTACACTGAAGCTTTCTTT
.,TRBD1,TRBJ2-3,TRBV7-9,CASSLKDRPADTQYF,TGTGCCAGCAGCTTAAAGGACAGGCCAGCAGATACGCAGTATTTT
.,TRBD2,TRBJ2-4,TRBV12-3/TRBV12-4,CASTGGDIQYF,TGTGCCAGCACCGGGGGGGACATTCAGTACTTC
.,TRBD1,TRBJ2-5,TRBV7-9,CASSPHPGTGDETQYF,TGTGCCAGCAGCCCACACCCTGGGACAGGGGATGAGACCCAGTACTTC
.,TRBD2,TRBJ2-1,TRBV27,CASSLSRSGGPEQFF,TGTGCCAGCAGTTTATCGAGAAGCGGGGGGCCTGAGCAGTTCTTC
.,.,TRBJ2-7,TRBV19,CASMGGNEQYF,TGTGCCAGTATGGGGGGTAACGAGCAGTACTTC
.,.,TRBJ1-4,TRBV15,CATSRVAVNEKLFF,TGTGCCACCAGCAGAGTGGCAGTTAATGAAAAACTGTTTTTT
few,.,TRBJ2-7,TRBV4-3,CASSQDRGTYEQYF,TGCGCCAGCAGCCAAGATCGCGGTACCTACGAGCAGTACTTC
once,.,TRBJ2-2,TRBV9,CASSVVGGPGGELFF,TGTGCCAGCAGCGTAGTGGGGGGACCGGGCGGGGAGCTGTTTTTT
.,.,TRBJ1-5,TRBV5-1,CASSLSTGTYSNQPQHF,TGCGCCAGCAGCTTGAGCACAGGCACTTATAGCAATCAGCCCCAGCATTTT
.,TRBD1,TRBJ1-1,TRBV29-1,CSGSGTVNTEAFF,TGCAGCGGGTCCGGGACAGTGAACACTGAAGCTTTCTTT
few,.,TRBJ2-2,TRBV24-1,CATSDPTSGANTGELFF,TGTGCCACCAGTGACCCTACTAGTGGGGCGAACACCGGGGAGCTGTTTTTT
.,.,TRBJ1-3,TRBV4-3,CASSPQVADLINTIYF,TGCGCCAGCAGCCCACAAGTAGCAGATTTAATTAACACCATATATTTT
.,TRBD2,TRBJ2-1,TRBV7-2,CASSLWRGSNNEQFF,TGTGCCAGCAGCTTATGGCGGGGGTCCAACAATGAGCAGTTCTTC
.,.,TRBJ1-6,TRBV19,CASSTGFSSYNSPLHF,TGTGCCAGTAGTACAGGTTTCAGCTCCTATAATTCACCCCTCCACTTT
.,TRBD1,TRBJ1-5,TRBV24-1,CATSDPGQGAGGNQPQHF,TGTGCCACCAGTGACCCGGGACAGGGGGCTGGAGGTAATCAGCCCCAGCATTTT
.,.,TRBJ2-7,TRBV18,CASNDGGSYEQYF,TGTGCCAGCAACGACGGCGGGTCCTACGAGCAGTACTTC
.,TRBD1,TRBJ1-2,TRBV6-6,CASRVPGGRYGYTF,TGTGCCAGCAGAGTCCCAGGGGGCAGATATGGCTACACCTTC
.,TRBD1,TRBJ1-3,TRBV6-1,CASSAQGNRGPSGNTIYF,TGTGCCAGCAGTGCCCAAGGGAACAGGGGCCCCTCTGGAAACACCATATATTTT
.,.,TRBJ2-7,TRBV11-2,CASSPFSYEQYF,TGTGCCAGCAGCCCATTCTCCTACGAGCAGTACTTC
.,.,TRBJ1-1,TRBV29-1,CSAERGNTEAFF,TGCAGCGCCGAGCGAGGGAACACTGAAGCTTTCTTT
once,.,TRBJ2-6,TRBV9,CASSTSPSAPMSGANVLTF,TGTGCCAGCAGCACCTCGCCGTCCGCTCCTATGTCTGGGGCCAACGTCCTGACTTTC
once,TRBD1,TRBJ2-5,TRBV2,CARTLQGRKETQYF,TGTGCCAGGACCTTACAGGGGCGGAAAGAGACCCAGTACTTC
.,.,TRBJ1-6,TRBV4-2,CASSQVSTAYSPLHF,TGTGCCAGCAGCCAGGTTTCTACAGCATATTCACCCCTCCACTTT
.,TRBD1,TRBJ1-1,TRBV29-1,CSVALTGGSNTEAFF,TGCAGCGTTGCCCTGACAGGGGGGTCGAACACTGAAGCTTTCTTT
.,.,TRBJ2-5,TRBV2,CASSEMGLQETQYF,TGTGCCAGCAGTGAGATGGGGCTTCAAGAGACCCAGTACTTC
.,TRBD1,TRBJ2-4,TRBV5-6,CASSYGTGRLNIQYF,TGTGCCAGCAGCTACGGGACAGGGCGTTTGAACATTCAGTACTTC
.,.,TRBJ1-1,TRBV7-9,CASTDSLNTEAFF,TGTGCCTCCACGGACAGCCTGAACACTGAAGCTTTCTTT
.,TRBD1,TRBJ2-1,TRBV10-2,CASSEQGAAYNEQFF,TGCGCCAGCAGTGAACAGGGGGCGGCCTACAATGAGCAGTTCTTC
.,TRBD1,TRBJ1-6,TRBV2,CASSKDRVGPITLHF,TGTGCCAGCAGCAAGGACAGGGTAGGGCCCATCACCCTCCACTTT
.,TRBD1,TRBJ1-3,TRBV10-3,CAIQGARAISGNTIYF,TGTGCCATCCAGGGGGCCCGTGCTATCTCTGGAAACACCATATATTTT
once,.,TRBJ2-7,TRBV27,CASSVRWGNNEQYF,TGTGCCAGCAGCGTCAGGTGGGGCAACAACGAGCAGTACTTC
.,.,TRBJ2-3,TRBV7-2,CASSTQTTDTQYF,TGTGCCAGCAGCACACAGACGACAGATACGCAGTATTTT
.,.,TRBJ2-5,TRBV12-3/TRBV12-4,CASSLGGPETQYF,TGTGCCAGCAGTTTAGGAGGCCCAGAGACCCAGTACTTC
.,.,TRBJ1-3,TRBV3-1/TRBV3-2,CASSLEFSGNTIYF,TGTGCCAGCAGCCTTGAGTTCTCTGGAAACACCATATATTTT
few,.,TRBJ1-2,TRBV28,CASSQTTGIDYTF,TGTGCCAGCAGTCAAACCACAGGGATCGACTACACCTTC
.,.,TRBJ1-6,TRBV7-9,CASSRGPGSPLHF,TGTGCCAGCAGCCGAGGCCCGGGATCACCCCTCCACTTT
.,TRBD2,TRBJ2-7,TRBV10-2,CASSSRSGGFPYEQYF,TGCGCCAGCAGCTCCCGAAGCGGGGGTTTCCCCTACGAGCAGTACTTC